Below, one T cell receptor beta chain is given with its context. Its antigen remains unknown. Between the trimmed V and J ends, which lost 1 base and 2 bases, there was a span of 9 bases. This CDR3 spans 14 amino acids. Germline V gene data show CDR1 as MNHEY and CDR2 as SVGEGT. This entry is derived from a study of T-cell memory formation after mild COVID-19. General study results and limits: Shrinking CD4+ clones were chiefly CM and EM; CD8+ ones were chiefly EMRA.

TCRdb re-derived calls from the 5' RACE reads in MiXCR, one entry per CDR3 protein. The data hold about 350,000 distinct CDR3 sequences, with 25% to 30% observed a single time. The sequence derives from an adult woman who had mild COVID-19 (a few samples of this study predate the infection). Cell type and time point are not known. The V call is TRBV6-2 or TRBV6-3, the J call TRBJ2-7, with D uncertain. The sequencing input was PBMCs or a T cell subset sorted from them (not recorded which). The CDR3 coding sequence is TGTGCCAGCAGTTACTGGGAAGGAACCTACGAGCAGTACTTC. Translating gives CASSYWEGTYEQYF.